These 23 T cell receptor beta chains came from one sample sequenced in a study of blood T cells in healthy people across ages (dated by TCRdb to the mid-2010s). The library relied on 5' RACE. The listed sequencing device is Illumina HiSeq 2500. A second PCR of roughly 7 to 11 cycles was run with a J-beta primer mix and a sample-barcoded 5' primer. TCRdb reprocessed the public reads (quality trimming at Q25 with fastp, clone calling with MiXCR) and kept in-frame beta chains. Rows merge per CDR3 protein into single entries with the most common DNA and genes. The sample table lists hundreds of thousands of distinct CDR3 sequences, about half of them with a count of one. 25% to 35% of the sample is in the top ten clones. Sequencing used blood. The receptors were gathered from a woman aged 55-69 years in good health.

The chain links TRBV4-1 to TRBJ2-1, with TRBD2 identical over 10 bases. Losses at the gene ends were 0 bases for V and 3 bases for J; bases not matched to a gene: 2. The CDR3 consists of 16 residues. Germline-derived CDR1 and CDR2 are MGHRA and YSYEKL. The CDR3: CASSQESSGSYNEQFF. CDR3 coding DNA: TGCGCCAGCAGCCAAGAATCTAGCGGGAGCTACAATGAGCAGTTCTTC.

The genes are TRBV7-9 and TRBJ1-2, with TRBD1 matching 7 bases. The V and J ends lost 5 bases and 7 bases, in that order; junction bases with no gene match: 16. The CDR3 runs 16 residues. The germline CDR1 and CDR2 sequences are SEHNR and FQNEAQ (reference sequence). The CDR3 region is CASSPHAGQEMIGYTF. In nucleotides, the CDR3 is TGTGCCAGCAGCCCCCACGCAGGACAGGAGATGATTGGCTACACCTTC.

V and J are TRBV6-1 and TRBJ2-3; 9 bases fit TRBD2. Germline CDR1 is MNHNS and CDR2 is SASEGT. The CDR3 totals 15 residues. V lost 5 bases, J lost 1 base, and 4 bases stayed unmatched. In nucleotides, the CDR3 is TGTGCCAGCAGTTATCCTAGCGGGGGCACAGATACGCAGTATTTT. Translated: CASSYPSGGTDTQYF.

This clonotype came up a few times. V gene TRBV5-1 combines with J gene TRBJ2-5, with TRBD2 identical over 13 bases. From germline, CDR1 is SGHRS and CDR2 YFSETQ. Trimming at V came to 3 bases and at J to 7 bases, leaving 9 bases not matched to a gene. The CDR3 is 16 amino acids. The CDR3, as DNA: TGCGCCAGCAGCTCTGTGACTAGCGGGAGGAGTGGGACCCAGTACTTC. Protein sequence: CASSSVTSGRSGTQYF.

The genes are TRBV19 and TRBJ2-5, with 12 bases aligning to TRBD2. Germline values: CDR1 LNHDA, CDR2 SQIVND (reference sequence). V was pared by 7 bases and J by 11 bases, with 14 bases of the junction left unmatched. There are 15 residues in the CDR3. The CDR3 sequence: CASTLLAGGVNEQYF. CDR3 DNA sequence: TGTGCCAGTACCCTCCTAGCGGGAGGGGTCAATGAGCAGTACTTC.

This clonotype was observed a few times. This chain uses TRBV7-2 with TRBJ1-2; TRBD1 matches at 7 bases. CDR3 size: 14 residues. Per germline, CDR1 SGHTA and CDR2 FQGNSA. The V segment lost 1 base and the J segment 9 bases; nucleotides outside the gene matches: 8. The CDR3 region is CASSLGNRGWSYTF. CDR3 nucleotides: TGTGCCAGCAGCTTAGGAAACAGGGGCTGGAGCTACACCTTC. The variable domain in full, completed from reference TRBV7-2 and TRBJ1-2, reads GAGVSQSPSNKVTEKGKDVELRCDPISGHTALYWYRQSLGQGLEFLIYFQGNSAPDKSGLPSDRFSAERTGGSVSTLTIQRTQQEDSAVYLCASSLGNRGWSYTFGSGTRLTVV.

This clonotype was seen a handful of times. This chain connects TRBV7-3 to TRBJ2-7; 7 bases agree with TRBD1. CDR1 and CDR2 (germline): SGHTA, FQGTGA. This CDR3 spans 18 amino acids. After removal of 1 base from V and 2 bases from J, the junction contained 14 bases not matched to a gene. This CDR3 reads CASSLNPLGQVGTYEQYF. In DNA form, the CDR3 reads TGTGCCAGCAGCTTAAATCCCCTCGGACAGGTCGGGACCTACGAGCAGTACTTC.

This rearrangement joins TRBV7-2 to TRBJ2-1; D is uncertain. The CDR3 is 11 residues long. The germline V gene encodes CDR1 SGHTA and CDR2 FQGNSA. V was shortened by 5 bases and J by 9 bases, with 8 bases between the two germline ends. The CDR3 protein is CASSPLSEQFF. The CDR3, as DNA: TGTGCCAGCAGCCCGCTCAGTGAGCAGTTCTTC.

The chain employs TRBV7-2 and TRBJ1-5, with D uncertain. Germline V CDR1 and CDR2: SGHTA, FQGNSA. With 2 bases removed from V and 6 bases from J, the gap between germline ends came to 8 bases. This CDR3 has 13 residues. The CDR3 here is CASSLIRGQPQHF. Written as DNA, the CDR3 is TGTGCCAGCAGCTTAATCCGGGGTCAGCCCCAGCATTTT.

This clonotype was counted ten times or more. The rearrangement uses TRBV5-8 and TRBJ2-4; D is tentatively TRBD1 or TRBD2 (5 bases each). The CDR3 has 14 amino acids. Trimming removed 2 bases from V and 13 bases from J, with 19 bases in between. CDR1 is SGHTS, CDR2 YDEGEE, per germline. The CDR3 sequence: CASSFQGAIPNQYF. Written as DNA, the CDR3 is TGTGCCAGCAGCTTTCAGGGAGCGATTCCAAACCAGTACTTC.

The chain uses TRBV28 and TRBJ2-3; 10 bases align to TRBD2. This CDR3 is 15 amino acids long. The J segment lost 7 bases and the V segment lost 5 bases, leaving 9 bases of the junction unmatched. Looked up from germline, CDR1 is MDHEN and CDR2 is SYDVKM. The CDR3 protein is CASSPSGSGPNTQYF. The CDR3 region has the DNA TGTGCCAGCAGTCCTAGCGGGAGCGGACCCAATACGCAGTATTTT.

This clonotype occurred a few times. The gene calls are TRBV20-1 and TRBJ1-2; D not resolved. The V and J ends lost 4 bases and 8 bases respectively, with 11 bases between them. The CDR3 loop spans 11 amino acids. In germline, CDR1 is DFQATT, CDR2 SNEGSKA (reference sequence). The DNA of the CDR3 is TGCAGTGCTACTCTCCTCGGGGGCTACACCTTC. Translated: CSATLLGGYTF.

This chain links TRBV4-2 with TRBJ2-7; 7 bases agree with TRBD2. V dropped 0 bases and J dropped 2; count of bases not matched to a gene: 4. CDR3 length: 15 residues. The V gene's germline CDR1 is LGHNA and CDR2 YNFKEQ. CDR3 protein: CASSQDLAVAYEQYF. In DNA form, the CDR3 reads TGTGCCAGCAGCCAAGACCTAGCGGTCGCCTACGAGCAGTACTTC.

The rearrangement links TRBV5-1 to TRBJ2-3; TRBD2 matches 11 bases. The CDR3 loop spans 15 amino acids. The germline gives CDR1 SGHRS, CDR2 YFSETQ. V shed 7 bases, J shed 0 bases, and the junction held 4 bases outside the gene matches. Written as DNA, the CDR3 is TGCGCCAGCGGGACTAGCGGATCTAGCACAGATACGCAGTATTTT. Encoded protein: CASGTSGSSTDTQYF.

As to this clonotype: A clone one base away is much larger, so this may be a read error. The chain couples TRBV27 to TRBJ2-7, with 8 nucleotides matching TRBD2. Germline CDR1 is MNHEY and CDR2 is SMNVEV (reference sequence). The CDR3 length is 14 residues. Losses at the gene ends were 2 bases for V and 2 bases for J; bases not matched to a gene: 2. Here the CDR3 reads CASSLDGRAYEQYF. The CDR3 bases are TGTGCCAGCAGTTTAGACGGGAGGGCCTACGAGCAGTACTTC.

This chain connects TRBV20-1 to TRBJ2-7; TRBD2 aligns across 14 bases. The CDR3 is made up of 16 amino acids. V shed 5 bases and J 5 bases; nucleotides not matched to a gene: 11. CDR1 and CDR2 from the germline V gene are DFQATT and SNEGSKA (reference sequence). As DNA, the CDR3 is TGCAGTGCTGAGTCCGGGACTAGCGGGGGTAGGAACGAGCAGTACTTC. Translated: CSAESGTSGGRNEQYF.

This clonotype appeared a few times. The V call is TRBV29-1, the J call TRBJ2-7; 8 bases agree with TRBD2. V was pared by 1 base and J by 6 bases, with 8 bases of the junction left unmatched. In germline, CDR1 is SQVTM, CDR2 ANQGSEA. This CDR3 is 14 amino acids long. In DNA, the CDR3 is TGCAGCGTTGAAGTACTCACTAGCGGCTCCGAGCAGTACTTC. Translation gives CSVEVLTSGSEQYF.

Ten or more counts support this clonotype. The chain combines TRBV29-1 with TRBJ2-3; D is possibly TRBD1 (6 bases). Looked up from germline, CDR1 is SQVTM and CDR2 is ANQGSEA. This CDR3 comprises 13 residues. The V end was cut by 7 bases, the J end by 1 base, with 12 bases between. The CDR3 loop reads CSGDTGGTDTQYF. DNA for the CDR3: TGCAGCGGGGACACCGGGGGCACAGATACGCAGTATTTT.

In its sample, this clonotype was seen a few times. The chain joins TRBV4-3 to TRBJ1-2; D not resolved. Trimming took 2 bases from V and 0 from J, leaving 16 bases between them. Per the germline V gene, CDR1 is LGHNA and CDR2 is YSLEER. The CDR3 is 17 amino acids. DNA for the CDR3: TGCGCCAGCAGCCAACAGATTTACGGGCCTGCTAACTATGGCTACACCTTC. This encodes CASSQQIYGPANYGYTF.

V and J are TRBV28 and TRBJ2-1; D assignment may be TRBD1 or TRBD2 (5 bases each). CDR1 MDHEN and CDR2 SYDVKM come from the germline V gene. This CDR3 is 14 amino acids long. V dropped 7 bases and J dropped 4 bases, with 14 bases sitting between them. The CDR3 DNA is TGTGCCAGCACAAGAGGGGCTCCATACAATGAGCAGTTCTTC. The encoded protein is CASTRGAPYNEQFF.

This clonotype showed up just a few times. The J gene is TRBJ2-1, the V gene TRBV20-1; D tentatively fits TRBD1 or TRBD2 (5 bases each). Trimming removed 3 bases from V and 1 base from J, with 16 bases in between. The CDR3 length is 16 residues. Germline assignment: CDR1 DFQATT and CDR2 SNEGSKA (reference sequence). The CDR3 loop reads CSASLGTSRSYNEQFF. In DNA, the CDR3 is TGCAGTGCTAGTCTAGGGACGAGTCGATCCTACAATGAGCAGTTCTTC.

The chain employs TRBV28 and TRBJ2-7; D call uncertain. The CDR3 sequence is 12 residues long. The V gene lost 6 bases and the J gene lost 5 bases, with 11 bases spanning the gap. Germline lookup yields CDR1 MDHEN and CDR2 SYDVKM. CDR3 amino acids: CASSPLGHEQYF. The CDR3, as DNA: TGTGCCAGCAGCCCTCTAGGCCACGAGCAGTACTTC.

V usage is TRBV15 and J usage is TRBJ1-1, with 9 bases aligning to TRBD1. Per germline, CDR1 LNHNV and CDR2 YYDKDF (reference sequence). This CDR3 spans 15 amino acids. V trimming: 0 bases; J trimming: 8 bases; junction bases outside the gene matches: 7. This chain's CDR3 is CATSRDRGQGAEAFF. Written as DNA, the CDR3 is TGTGCCACCAGCAGAGATAGGGGACAGGGTGCGGAAGCTTTCTTT.